This TCR beta chain was sequenced in a study of human T cells and chemical hapten exposure. Study details: Small differences in pooled library volume mainly drove the variation in TCR yields per sample. The study, taken as a whole, reports: DPC sensitization did not alter TCRs above 1 in 1000 frequency.

The authors extracted total RNA from unfractionated whole blood. Trimming pared 7 bases from V and 5 bases from J, leaving 23 bases between. Looked up from germline, CDR1 is ENHRY and CDR2 is SYGVKD. This CDR3 comprises 16 residues. This clonotype has at least ten counts. Its antigen is unknown. The library put unique molecular identifiers onto individual cDNA molecules. TCRdb analysed the 5' RACE reads with MiXCR anew, one entry per CDR3 protein. The data show 150,000 or so distinct CDR3 sequences, over 3.5% seen once. The sequence came from a female donor in good health. V and J are TRBV10-3 and TRBJ1-1; a weak D match, TRBD1 (5 bases). The DNA for the CDR3 is TGTGCCATCAACGAGGGACTGATGCTAACGGAGACTGAAGCTTTCTTT. Its protein product is CAINEGLMLTETEAFF.